Listed below are T cell receptor beta chains from one sample, sequenced in a study of blood T cell repertoires in COVID-19. Profiled with immunoSEQ multiplex PCR; TCRdb holds only in-frame clones, not every one. The repertoire holds several thousand clones, 70% to 90% seen once, with 15% to 20% in the top ten. The specimen was peripheral blood. These receptor sequences come from a human donor in a cohort sampled during active COVID-19. Both conserved end residues are trimmed from each CDR3.

v_call cdr3_aa
TRBV11-1 ASRGQGAGRTEAF
TRBV4-2 ASNEGGTEAF
TRBV19 ASSKGTGGSSPLH
TRBV5-1 ASSPDSILSGNTIY
TRBV19 ASSITSGTYEQY
TRBV19 ATKGTGGLSPLH
TRBV6-6 ASSSTGGSLH
TRBV5-1 ASSTDPRRTGTSRVQY
TRBV7-8 ASRPSDRAGNTIY
TRBV19 ASSMYSGGSTDTQY
TRBV27 ASSSQGAAPLH
TRBV30 AWTVSGGSTDTQY
TRBV3-1/TRBV3-2 ASSQAGLYEQY
TRBV29-1 SVVTSGGETQY
TRBV10-3 ATRGGGMTQPQH
TRBV7-7 ASSLAPTSGEDTQY
TRBV10-1 ASSGADRSGELF
TRBV11-2 ASSLERGETQY
TRBV30 AWSLWEAEKLF
TRBV6-5 ASSQVGEQY
TRBV5-1 ASSLDGRNYGYT
TRBV6-5 ASTSGGDTGELF
TRBV4-1 ASSQGTRAYEQY
TRBV10-3 AISPTAYEQY
TRBV7-2 ASSLGGVTEAF
TRBV12-3/TRBV12-4 ASSFARANEQY
TRBV9 ASSADGTTDTQY
TRBV7-8 ASSRASGGAQETQY
TRBV4-1 ASSHAAGPGLSYNEQF
TRBV18 ASSPPNSGETQY
TRBV19 ASTPIEVAANTGELF
TRBV6-5 ASSKTPRWPQH
TRBV29-1 SVKAQGGNTGELF
TRBV19 ASSINSLSYNEQF
TRBV27 ASSDYDYGYT
TRBV5-6 ASSFQGFDSNQPQH
TRBV12-3/TRBV12-4 ASSSGSFLEQY
TRBV7-9 ASSAQGKVNTIY
TRBV11-3 ASSTTGSGANVLT
TRBV11-3 ASSLYSTGTYTTC
TRBV7-9 ASSLEAGYNEQF
TRBV5-1 ASSLVQGWDEQF
TRBV23-1 ASSPAGAYGYT
TRBV6-1 ASSVGGRPVGTGELF
TRBV5-1 ASSPGLAGVVDTQY
TRBV5-1 ASSSRTGATNTGELF